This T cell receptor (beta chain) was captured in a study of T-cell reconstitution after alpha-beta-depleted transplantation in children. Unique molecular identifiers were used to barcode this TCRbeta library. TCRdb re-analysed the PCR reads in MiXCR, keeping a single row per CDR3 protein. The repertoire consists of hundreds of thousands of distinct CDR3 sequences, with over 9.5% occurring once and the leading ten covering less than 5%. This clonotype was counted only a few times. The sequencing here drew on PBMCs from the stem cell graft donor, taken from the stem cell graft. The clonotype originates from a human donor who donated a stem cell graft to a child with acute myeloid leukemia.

DNA of the CDR3: TGTGCCAGCAGCCCGGGGTCTGGGGGTAATCACGGCTACACCTTC. Its translation: CASSPGSGGNHGYTF. This sequence joins TRBV7-9 and TRBJ1-2, with D perhaps TRBD1 (5 bases). Trimming left V 5 bases short and J 8 bases short, with 21 bases between. Looked up from germline, CDR1 is SEHNR and CDR2 is FQNEAQ (reference sequence). The CDR3 is 15 residues long.